This T cell receptor beta chain is from a study of blood T cells in healthy people across ages. This clonotype was counted only a few times. Each donor gave approximately 9.7 milliliters of peripheral blood. Germline values: CDR1 SGHDT, CDR2 YYEEEE. Trimming took 0 bases from V and 0 from J, leaving 10 bases between them. CDR3 size: 17 residues. PCR was performed a second time for roughly 7 to 12 cycles using a sample-barcoded 5' primer and a J-beta primer mix. TCRdb used MiXCR to reprocess the 5' RACE reads, holding one entry per CDR3 protein. The data contain more than 500,000 distinct CDR3 sequences, about 27% of them singletons. These sequences were also reported in another study, on T cells of mothers and their children.

The chain links TRBV5-6 to TRBJ2-6; the D gene could be TRBD1 or TRBD2 (5 bases each). This clonotype originated in a boy aged 2 to 10 in good health. Input material: blood. CDR3 loop: CASSLGGRLSGANVLTF. For the CDR3, the DNA is TGTGCCAGCAGCTTGGGGGGACGTCTCTCTGGGGCCAACGTCCTGACTTTC.